These 20 T cell receptor beta chains were all obtained from the same sample, sequenced in a study of T cell responses to AZD1222 COVID-19 vaccine. The data were produced by immunoSEQ multiplex PCR, yet TCRdb's version contains in-frame clones alone and is incomplete. The data show approximately 160,000 clones, about nine tenths seen once. Here the sequenced sample was peripheral blood, taken on day 0 of AZD1222 vaccination. The receptor source for this set is an adult in good health.

The chain employs TRBV5-1 and TRBJ1-1, with D unclear. This CDR3 spans 13 amino acids. V gave up 0 bases and J gave up 3 bases, with 6 bases separating them. Germline V gene data show CDR1 as SGHRS and CDR2 as YFSETQ. The CDR3 region has the DNA TGCGCCAGCAGCTTGGCACAATACACTGAAGCTTTCTTT. This sequence encodes CASSLAQYTEAFF.

This chain connects TRBV5-1 to TRBJ1-2, with 7 bases that match TRBD1. The CDR3 is made up of 15 amino acids. After removal of 1 base from V and 7 bases from J, the junction contained 10 bases not matched to a gene. CDR1 is SGHRS, CDR2 YFSETQ, per germline. CDR3 amino acids: CASSLTLTGRTGYTF. CDR3 in DNA: TGCGCCAGCAGCTTGACACTGACAGGGCGGACTGGCTACACCTTC. Supplemented by reference TRBV5-1 and TRBJ1-2, the full variable domain reads KAGVTQTPRYLIKTRGQQVTLSCSPISGHRSVSWYQQTPGQGLQFLFEYFSETQRNKGNFPGRFSGRQFSNSRSEMNVSTLELGDSALYLCASSLTLTGRTGYTFGSGTRLTVV.

This clone was observed a handful of times. This sequence joins TRBV6-6 and TRBJ2-7; the D gene could be TRBD1 or TRBD2 (5 bases each). V was shortened by 5 bases and J by 7 bases, with 21 bases between the two germline ends. The CDR3 has 15 amino acids. Germline CDR1 MNHNY, CDR2 SVGAGI (reference sequence). For the CDR3, the DNA is TGTGCCAGCAGTCCCAGGTCGACTTCGGGGCGAGAGCAGTACTTC. This gives the protein CASSPRSTSGREQYF.

Details on this clone: The sample carries other DNA sequences with the same CDR3. The V gene is TRBV7-2, the J gene TRBJ1-2; the match to TRBD1 covers 7 bases. V was pared by 3 bases and J by 5 bases, with 6 bases of the junction left unmatched. This CDR3 is 14 amino acids long. CDR1 is SGHTA, CDR2 FQGNSA, per germline. This CDR3 is CASSLGQGGYGYTF. CDR3 DNA sequence: TGTGCCAGCAGCTTGGGGCAGGGGGGGTATGGCTACACCTTC.

In its sample, this clone was seen a few times. CDR3 amino acids: CASSRHPATGYSDTEAFF. As DNA, the CDR3 is TGTGCCAGCAGCCGCCACCCAGCGACAGGGTACTCGGACACTGAAGCTTTCTTT. This sequence joins TRBV3-1 (or the pseudogene TRBV3-2) and TRBJ1-1; 7 bases align to TRBD1. The germline CDR1 and CDR2 sequences are LGHDT and YNNKEL (reference sequence). The CDR3 totals 18 residues. Trimming cost V 4 bases and J 3 bases; bases outside gene matches: 17.

The chain combines TRBV28 with TRBJ2-7, with D maybe TRBD2 (5 bases). The CDR3 length is 15 residues. The V gene's germline CDR1 is MDHEN and CDR2 SYDVKM. Deletions cut 4 bases from V and 5 bases from J, with 18 bases between. CDR3 sequence: CASSSLGLAGDEQYF. CDR3 sequence (DNA): TGTGCCAGCAGTTCCCTCGGGCTAGCTGGCGACGAGCAGTACTTC. The full variable domain, its missing parts supplied by reference TRBV28 and TRBJ2-7, is DVKVTQSSRYLVKRTGEKVFLECVQDMDHENMFWYRQDPGLGLRLIYFSYDVKMKEKGDIPEGYSVSREKKERFSLILESASTNQTSMYLCASSSLGLAGDEQYFGPGTRLTVT.

The chain links TRBV5-4 to TRBJ2-1; 9 nucleotides align to TRBD2. The CDR3 totals 16 residues. The germline V gene encodes CDR1 SGHNT and CDR2 YYREEE (reference sequence). V lost 0 bases to trimming and J lost 2 bases; unmatched junction nucleotides: 3. In nucleotides, the CDR3 is TGTGCCAGCAGCTTGGCCGGCGGGGGGGCCTACAATGAGCAGTTCTTC. It codes for CASSLAGGGAYNEQFF.

The J gene is TRBJ1-3, the V gene TRBV18; unclear D gene. V was clipped by 8 bases and J by 0 bases, with 8 bases between them. The length of the CDR3 is 13 residues. Germline CDR1 is KGHSH and CDR2 is LQKENI. The CDR3 coding sequence is TGTGCCAGCCTCAAGAGCTCTGGAAACACCATATATTTT. It translates to CASLKSSGNTIYF. The full variable domain, rest sourced from reference TRBV18 and TRBJ1-3, is NAGVMQNPRHLVRRRGQEARLRCSPMKGHSHVYWYRQLPEEGLKFMVYLQKENIIDESGMPKERFSAEFPKEGPSILRIQQVVRGDSAAYFCASLKSSGNTIYFGEGSWLTVV.

The chain carries TRBV19 and TRBJ1-4; 8 nucleotides line up with TRBD1. The ends lost 8 bases at V and 4 bases at J; junction bases unmatched: 3. Germline CDR1 reads LNHDA; CDR2 reads SQIVND (reference sequence). The CDR3 extends over 13 amino acids. The CDR3 DNA is TGTGCCAGTGGGACAGGCAATAATGAAAAACTGTTTTTT. It encodes CASGTGNNEKLFF.

V and J are TRBV3-1 (or the pseudogene TRBV3-2) and TRBJ1-6; D is ambiguous. Looked up from germline, CDR1 is LGHDT and CDR2 is YNNKEL (reference sequence). V was pared by 3 bases and J by 5 bases, with 5 bases between. The CDR3 sequence is 13 residues long. CDR3 in amino acids: CASSQVNNSPLHF. The DNA for the CDR3 is TGTGCCAGCAGCCAGGTGAATAATTCACCCCTCCACTTT.

The genes are TRBV11-2 and TRBJ1-6, with D unclear. This CDR3 is 13 amino acids long. The V gene's germline CDR1 is SGHAT and CDR2 FQNNGV. The V end lost 0 bases, the J end lost 8 bases, and 5 bases lay between the germline ends. The CDR3 protein is CASSLELDSPLHF. In DNA form, the CDR3 reads TGTGCCAGCAGCTTAGAGCTGGATTCACCCCTCCACTTT.

The chain is built from TRBV4-3 and TRBJ2-7; D call uncertain. Trimming removed 1 base at V and 0 bases at J, with 13 bases between. The germline CDR1 and CDR2 sequences are LGHNA and YSLEER. The CDR3 covers 16 residues. The CDR3 DNA sequence: TGCGCCAGCAGCCAAGGGCCGACCGTCAGCTCCTACGAGCAGTACTTC. This encodes CASSQGPTVSSYEQYF.

V gene TRBV5-1 combines with J gene TRBJ1-1, with D possibly TRBD1 on 5 matching bases. From germline, CDR1 is SGHRS and CDR2 YFSETQ. The V end lost 4 bases, the J end lost 2 bases, and 18 bases lay between the germline ends. CDR3 length equals 16 residues. The CDR3 region is CASSLNYMGRNTEAFF. CDR3 nucleotides: TGCGCCAGCAGCCTGAATTACATGGGACGTAACACTGAAGCTTTCTTT.

The chain couples TRBV5-1 to TRBJ1-4; the D gene is possibly TRBD1 (6 bases). Germline loops: CDR1 SGHRS, CDR2 YFSETQ. The CDR3 loop spans 16 amino acids. V dropped 2 bases and J dropped 0 bases, with 11 bases sitting between them. CDR3: CASSLTGTATNEKLFF. The CDR3 coding sequence is TGCGCCAGCAGCTTAACAGGGACTGCAACTAATGAAAAACTGTTTTTT.

This chain connects TRBV11-2 to TRBJ1-3, with D uncertain. CDR3 length equals 16 residues. Trimming left V 3 bases short and J 4 bases short, with 16 bases between. Germline CDR1 reads SGHAT; CDR2 reads FQNNGV. CDR3 nucleotide sequence: TGTGCCAGCAGCTTTAATTCCCGGGCGGGAGGAAACACCATATATTTT. Translating it yields CASSFNSRAGGNTIYF.

The chain has TRBV5-1 and TRBJ2-5; D is unresolved. The V gene lost 3 bases and the J gene lost 2 bases, with 5 bases spanning the gap. This CDR3 contains 12 residues. CDR1 is SGHRS, CDR2 YFSETQ, per germline. CDR3 bases: TGCGCCAGCAGCTCGAATCAAGAGACCCAGTACTTC. It specifies CASSSNQETQYF.

This chain connects TRBV2 to TRBJ1-6; D possibly corresponds to TRBD1 (5 bases). Germline-derived CDR1 and CDR2 are SNHLY and FYNNEI. The V end lost 7 bases, the J end lost 4 bases, and 8 bases lay between the germline ends. The length of the CDR3 is 13 residues. The DNA for the CDR3 is TGTGCCAGCACGACAGATTATAATTCACCCCTCCACTTT. Translation: CASTTDYNSPLHF.

The rearrangement links TRBV5-1 to TRBJ2-1, with 7 bases that match TRBD1. The CDR3 sequence is 13 residues long. In germline, CDR1 is SGHRS, CDR2 YFSETQ. The junction had 6 bases not matched to a gene; V was cut back by 4 bases and J by 8 bases. This CDR3 is CASSPGQQYEQFF. Written as DNA, the CDR3 is TGCGCCAGCAGCCCGGGACAGCAATATGAGCAGTTCTTC. Together with reference TRBV5-1 and TRBJ2-1, the CDR3 gives the full variable domain: KAGVTQTPRYLIKTRGQQVTLSCSPISGHRSVSWYQQTPGQGLQFLFEYFSETQRNKGNFPGRFSGRQFSNSRSEMNVSTLELGDSALYLCASSPGQQYEQFFGPGTRLTVL.

About this clone: The junction differs from germline at one of its ends, possibly a read error. In DNA form, the CDR3 reads TGTGCCAGCAGCGTGAGGGGACAGGGGGGCACCGGGAAGCTGTTTTTT. Translation gives CASSVRGQGGTGKLFF. This chain joins TRBV9 and TRBJ2-2; 11 nucleotides agree with TRBD1. The CDR3 length is 16 residues. CDR1 and CDR2 (germline): SGDLS, YYNGEE.

The chain has TRBV2 and TRBJ2-7; D is perhaps TRBD1 or TRBD2 (5 bases each). The CDR3 sequence is 15 residues long. Germline V gene lookup returns CDR1 SNHLY and CDR2 FYNNEI. V shed 6 bases and J shed 0 bases, with 15 bases lying between them. This CDR3 reads CASSLSGTDSYEQYF. The CDR3 DNA follows: TGTGCCAGCAGCCTCTCAGGGACCGACTCCTACGAGCAGTACTTC.